This T cell receptor (beta chain) was identified in a study of post-analysis software for immune sequencing data. Notes on the study in general: The five TRBV segments detected at higher frequency in patients than in controls included TRBV5-6, TRBV5-1 and TRBV20-1.

This clonotype was observed a few times. Its antigen is unidentified. This CDR3 comprises 14 residues. Trimming pared 5 bases from V and 5 bases from J, leaving 15 bases between. Unique molecular identifiers were carried by the TCR beta cDNA libraries. One entry per CDR3 protein, called by TCRdb with MiXCR from the PCR reads. The sample shows 740,000 or so distinct CDR3 sequences, 53% of them seen only once. The J gene is TRBJ1-2, the V gene TRBV12-3 or TRBV12-4; D might be TRBD1 (5 bases). The sequence came from a girl between 10 and 17 years old with multiple sclerosis. Sequencing was carried out using blood. The CDR3 protein is CASSGRGLGYGYTF. In DNA form, the CDR3 reads TGTGCCAGCAGTGGAAGGGGCCTGGGGTATGGCTACACCTTC.